The 16 T cell receptor beta chains reported below all come from one sample, sequenced in a study of CD8 T cell repertoires and HIV-1 epitope variants. Antigen specificity for these receptors is unknown. The table came from immunoSEQ multiplex PCR; TCRdb's copy has only in-frame clones and leaves some out. Here the sample spans approximately 5,000 clones, roughly 70% being singletons. Material: cultured CD8+ T cells derived from PBMCs. These receptor sequences come from a male donor with HIV.

The J gene is TRBJ2-3, the V gene TRBV7-9; D is unclear. Per the germline V gene, CDR1 is SEHNR and CDR2 is FQNEAQ (reference sequence). This CDR3 has 13 residues. The V gene lost 7 bases and the J gene lost 2 bases, with 10 bases spanning the gap. CDR3 nucleotide sequence: TGTGCCAGCATTCCACCCTCCACAGATACGCAGTATTTT. Translation gives CASIPPSTDTQYF.

The rearrangement uses TRBV10-3 and TRBJ1-1; TRBD1 might be the D (5 bases). This CDR3 spans 15 amino acids. Germline V gives CDR1 ENHRY, CDR2 SYGVKD. The germline V and J ends were trimmed by 2 bases and 2 bases, with 12 bases remaining between them. The CDR3 sequence is CAISEPTTANTEAFF. The CDR3 DNA reads TGTGCCATCAGTGAGCCTACGACAGCCAACACTGAAGCTTTCTTT.

The gene calls are TRBV4-1 and TRBJ1-5; D call uncertain. Germline-derived CDR1 and CDR2 are MGHRA and YSYEKL. CDR3 size: 15 residues. V gave up 1 base and J gave up 7 bases, with 14 bases separating them. The CDR3: CASSQGKGMFQPQHF. The CDR3 bases are TGCGCCAGCAGCCAAGGTAAAGGGATGTTCCAGCCCCAGCATTTT.

The table lists this clone with a count of one. The CDR3 spells CASSLEMNTEAFF. CDR3 DNA: TGTGCCAGCAGCTTAGAAATGAACACTGAAGCTTTCTTT. The chain uses TRBV7-9 and TRBJ1-1; D is unclear. The V end was cut by 1 base, the J end by 0 bases, with 3 bases between. Germline loops: CDR1 SEHNR, CDR2 FQNEAQ (reference sequence). The CDR3 sequence is 13 residues long.

The gene calls are TRBV19 and TRBJ2-3; no firm D call. Germline assignment: CDR1 LNHDA and CDR2 SQIVND (reference sequence). Trimming stripped 0 bases from V and 2 bases from J, with 12 bases between. The CDR3 is 16 residues long. The CDR3 loop reads CASSIDHLRSTDTQYF. The DNA of the CDR3 is TGTGCCAGTAGTATAGACCACCTGAGATCCACAGATACGCAGTATTTT. Full variable domain (remainder filled in from reference TRBV19 and TRBJ2-3): DGGITQSPKYLFRKEGQNVTLSCEQNLNHDAMYWYRQDPGQGLRLIYYSQIVNDFQKGDIAEGYSVSREKKESFPLTVTSAQKNPTAFYLCASSIDHLRSTDTQYFGPGTRLTVL.

V is TRBV11-1 and J is TRBJ2-7, with 7 bases aligning to TRBD1. This CDR3 spans 14 amino acids. Unmatched junction bases numbered 7, after V lost 5 bases and J lost 3 bases. Per germline, CDR1 SGHAT and CDR2 FQDESV (reference sequence). The CDR3 here is CASSPRQGYYEQYF. As DNA, the CDR3 is TGTGCCAGCAGCCCACGACAGGGATACTACGAGCAGTACTTC. Full variable domain (remainder filled in from reference TRBV11-1 and TRBJ2-7): EAEVAQSPRYKITEKSQAVAFWCDPISGHATLYWYRQILGQGPELLVQFQDESVVDDSQLPKDRFSAERLKGVDSTLKIQPAELGDSAMYLCASSPRQGYYEQYFGPGTRLTVT.

The chain uses TRBV2 and TRBJ2-3; D uncertain. Germline values: CDR1 SNHLY, CDR2 FYNNEI. V gave up 4 bases and J gave up 4 bases, with 3 bases separating them. This CDR3 has 11 amino acids. CDR3 sequence (DNA): TGTGCCAGCAGTGTCCCAGATACGCAGTATTTT. This gives the protein CASSVPDTQYF.

The chain combines TRBV25-1 with TRBJ2-7; 7 nucleotides align to TRBD2. Germline assignment: CDR1 MGHDK and CDR2 SYGVNS. J was trimmed by 4 bases and V by 5 bases; bases with no gene match: 14. The CDR3 is 16 amino acids. The CDR3 DNA follows: TGTGCCAGCAGTAGCGGGGTTCGGTCAGGATGGTACGAGCAGTACTTC. Translation: CASSSGVRSGWYEQYF.

The genes are TRBV15 and TRBJ2-7; possible D gene TRBD1, 6 bases. V gave up 6 bases and J gave up 2 bases, with 17 bases separating them. The germline CDR1 and CDR2 sequences are LNHNV and YYDKDF (reference sequence). The CDR3 is 15 amino acids. CDR3 nucleotide sequence: TGTGCCACCAGTCGTGAACAGGGTGCCCCCTACGAGCAGTACTTC. Its translation: CATSREQGAPYEQYF.

The CDR3 DNA sequence: TGTGCCAGCAGCTTAGCCACAAGGGGGGAGCTGTTTTTT. Translated, it gives CASSLATRGELFF. This chain uses TRBV13 with TRBJ2-2; D is undetermined. The CDR3 consists of 13 residues. Germline CDR1 reads PRHDT; CDR2 reads FYEKMQ (reference sequence). Trimming removed 1 base at V and 8 bases at J, with 8 bases between.

This clone was observed a few times. The chain couples TRBV15 to TRBJ1-1, with D possibly matching TRBD1 (5 bases). The CDR3 has 15 amino acids. Deletions cut 0 bases from V and 1 base from J, with 9 bases between. Germline loops: CDR1 LNHNV, CDR2 YYDKDF (reference sequence). CDR3 amino acids: CATSRDRGENTEAFF. The CDR3 DNA reads TGTGCCACCAGCAGAGATCGGGGCGAGAACACTGAAGCTTTCTTT.

The chain employs TRBV5-5 and TRBJ1-5; TRBD1 matches at 11 bases. V shed 4 bases, J shed 5 bases, and the junction held 5 bases outside the gene matches. The CDR3 loop spans 15 amino acids. Germline V lookup: CDR1 SGHKS, CDR2 YYEKEE (reference sequence). CDR3 DNA sequence: TGTGCCAGCAGCGCCCGGGACAGGGGGTATCAGCCCCAGCATTTT. This sequence encodes CASSARDRGYQPQHF.

There are a few counts of this clone. The chain recombines TRBV2 with TRBJ1-5; TRBD1 might be the D (5 bases). The V end was cut by 6 bases, the J end by 7 bases, with 16 bases between. Germline V gene data show CDR1 as SNHLY and CDR2 as FYNNEI. The CDR3 is 14 amino acids. Here the CDR3 DNA reads TGTGCCAGCAGCCCGAACAGGTTACAACAGCCCCAGCATTTT. It yields the protein CASSPNRLQQPQHF.

This clone has just one count. The J gene is TRBJ1-2, the V gene TRBV18; 8 bases agree with TRBD1. With 0 bases clipped from V and 4 bases from J, the junction kept 10 bases outside the gene matches. The length of the CDR3 is 17 residues. From germline, CDR1 is KGHSH and CDR2 LQKENI. The CDR3 reads CASSPPNRQGTGYGYTF. Here the CDR3 DNA reads TGTGCCAGCTCACCACCAAATAGACAGGGGACCGGCTATGGCTACACCTTC.

This clone was seen just once. The chain carries TRBV21-1 and TRBJ2-1; the table's D call TRBD2 went unverified against the DNA. TRBV21-1 constitutes a pseudogene. This CDR3 has 22 residues. CDR3 in amino acids: CASSRTGKPGLALYNSYNEQFF. CDR3 sequence (DNA): TGTGCCAGCAGCAGGACGGGTAAACCGGGACTAGCTCTTTATAACTCCTACAATGAGCAGTTCTTC.

The chain couples TRBV5-4 to TRBJ2-2; 8 nucleotides line up with TRBD2. With V trimmed by 0 bases and J by 5 bases, 6 bases remained unmatched. Germline loops: CDR1 SGHNT, CDR2 YYREEE (reference sequence). The CDR3 spans 16 residues. This chain's CDR3 is CASSLGRGGGTGELFF. DNA for the CDR3: TGTGCCAGCAGCTTGGGCCGGGGGGGCGGTACCGGGGAGCTGTTTTTT.